This T cell receptor (beta chain) was captured by sequencing in a study of cytomegalovirus exposure and HLA in healthy donors. Concerning this clone: Its specificity is unknown.

The data were produced by immunoSEQ multiplex PCR, yet TCRdb's version contains in-frame clones alone and is incomplete. The sample lists 250,000 to 400,000 clones, around 90% occurring once. Study-wide points: Subsequent analysis of the 100 to 150 validation repertoires found a tendency for first-cohort TCR clusters to co-occur. The study designated about 180 TCR beta chains cytomegalovirus-associated. As was reported, the classifier diagnosed cytomegalovirus status with high specificity and sensitivity.

The clonotype was recovered from a man younger than 40 in good health and CMV-seronegative. The sequenced sample consisted of PBMCs.

The CDR3 sequence is CASSSVDTEAFF. In nucleotides, the CDR3 is TGTGCCAGCAGCTCAGTGGACACTGAAGCTTTCTTT. The genes are TRBV7-2 and TRBJ1-1; D not resolved. This CDR3 region has 12 residues. Trimming shortened V by 4 bases and J by 3 bases, and 6 bases separated the two germline ends. Germline V gene lookup returns CDR1 SGHTA and CDR2 FQGNSA.